This record looks at one T cell receptor beta chain sequence and its context. This record comes from a study of T cells in Graves' hyperthyroidism and ophthalmopathy. Per the germline V gene, CDR1 is DFQATT and CDR2 is SNEGSKA (reference sequence). V was trimmed by 6 bases and J by 1 base, leaving 19 bases between them. The CDR3 runs to 16 residues. Disease lasting under 3 months, a NOSPECS grade of at least 4, and a Clinical Activity Score of at least 3 were features of the ophthalmopathy patients. Any patient presenting with uncontrolled infection, other autoimmune disease, pregnancy or lactation was left out. Clinical symptoms, serum thyroxine and TRAb, thyroid ultrasound and orbital computed tomography were used for the diagnoses. Each 10 ml fresh peripheral blood draw supplied the PBMCs. Researchers took RNA transcripts and amplified the TCR beta CDR3 regions from them. HTBI primers were the set used in a first-round RT-PCR of the TCR CDR3. TCRdb redid the calling of the multiplex PCR reads with MiXCR, one entry per CDR3 protein. This table has 310,000 or so distinct CDR3 sequences, about 18% appearing once.

V usage is TRBV20-1 and J usage is TRBJ2-1; D gene unclear. Specimen: blood. The sequence was collected from a woman aged 55-70 years with Graves' ophthalmopathy. For the CDR3, the DNA is TGCAGTGCCAAAAGAACGGGTGAAGGTTCCTACAATGAGCAGTTCTTC. Translated, it gives CSAKRTGEGSYNEQFF.